The clone carrying this T cell receptor beta chain has more than one count but fewer than ten. What it recognizes is unknown. The CDR3 contains 15 residues. V lost 5 bases to trimming and J lost 2 bases; unmatched junction nucleotides: 7. Germline loops: CDR1 SGHVS, CDR2 FNYEAQ. Researchers used the Oncomine TCR Beta short-read assay to sequence DNA from cultured CD4+ T cells. The source of extracted genomic DNA was cultured CD4+ T cells. TCRdb re-derived calls from the PCR reads in MiXCR, one entry per CDR3 protein. The sample yields around 12,000 distinct CDR3 sequences, approximately 37% seen once. Stated treatment: roughly 10-day PBMC culture with coronavirus spike peptide pools or control peptides (ViraFEST assay). Peptide pool stimulation in ViraFEST expanded antigen-specific T cells, whose TCRs were then sequenced. This entry belongs to a study of vaccination and CD4 T cells after COVID-19.

This chain uses TRBV7-6 with TRBJ2-3, with 7 bases lining up with TRBD1. The sample taken for sequencing was cultured CD4+ T cells from blood. The receptor was isolated from a human donor with COVID-19. The CDR3 loop is CASSPRQGITDTQYF. DNA of the CDR3: TGTGCCAGCAGCCCGAGACAGGGAATCACAGATACGCAGTATTTT.